The present TCR beta chain was sequenced within a study of blood T cell repertoires in COVID-19. Profiling relied on immunoSEQ multiplex PCR, and the TCRdb table lists in-frame clones only, not all of them. The data contain 120,000 or so clones, 65% to 85% of them seen just once; the ten biggest clones take up 5.5% to 6.5%. V was pared by 5 bases and J by 6 bases, with 2 bases of the junction left unmatched. Germline V gene lookup returns CDR1 SGHRS and CDR2 YFSETQ. The CDR3 consists of 14 residues. The sequenced sample was peripheral blood. The clonotype originates from a man older than 75 with active or convalescent COVID-19. J is TRBJ2-3 and V is TRBV5-1, with 14 nucleotides matching TRBD2. The CDR3 DNA follows: TGCGCCAGCAGGACTAGCGGGGGGGCCGATACGCAGTATTTT. This codes for CASRTSGGADTQYF.